This T cell receptor beta chain was documented in a study of blood T cell repertoires in COVID-19. About the research overall: T cells, B-cell-depleted T cells, or PBMCs provided the cDNA or gDNA that served as material.

Produced via immunoSEQ multiplex PCR; TCRdb's table is partial and in-frame only. The sample yields some 130,000 clones, 90% seen once. This clone was found once. Enrollment of patients from Seattle took place during active infection, with longitudinal follow-up. V dropped 0 bases and J dropped 2 bases, with 10 bases sitting between them. CDR3 size: 15 residues. In germline, CDR1 is GTSNPN, CDR2 SVGIG (reference sequence). Sequencing input: peripheral blood. The receptor was isolated from a man aged 55 to 70 with COVID-19, enrolled during active disease. The rearrangement joins TRBV30 to TRBJ2-2; D is possibly TRBD2 (5 bases). The CDR3 here is CAWSVRGINTGELFF. DNA of the CDR3: TGTGCCTGGAGTGTACGGGGAATAAACACCGGGGAGCTGTTTTTT.